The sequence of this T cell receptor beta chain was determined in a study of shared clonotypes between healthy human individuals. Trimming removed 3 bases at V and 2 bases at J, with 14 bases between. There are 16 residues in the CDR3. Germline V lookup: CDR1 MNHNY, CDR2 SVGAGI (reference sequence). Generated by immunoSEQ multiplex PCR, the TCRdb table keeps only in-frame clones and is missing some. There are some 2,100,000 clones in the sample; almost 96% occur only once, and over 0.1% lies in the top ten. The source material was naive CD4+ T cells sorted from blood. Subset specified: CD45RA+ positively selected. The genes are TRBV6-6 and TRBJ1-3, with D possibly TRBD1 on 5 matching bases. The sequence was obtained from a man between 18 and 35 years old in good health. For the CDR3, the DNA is TGTGCCAGCAGTTATAACCCCGACAGTGCTGGAAACACCATATATTTT. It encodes CASSYNPDSAGNTIYF.